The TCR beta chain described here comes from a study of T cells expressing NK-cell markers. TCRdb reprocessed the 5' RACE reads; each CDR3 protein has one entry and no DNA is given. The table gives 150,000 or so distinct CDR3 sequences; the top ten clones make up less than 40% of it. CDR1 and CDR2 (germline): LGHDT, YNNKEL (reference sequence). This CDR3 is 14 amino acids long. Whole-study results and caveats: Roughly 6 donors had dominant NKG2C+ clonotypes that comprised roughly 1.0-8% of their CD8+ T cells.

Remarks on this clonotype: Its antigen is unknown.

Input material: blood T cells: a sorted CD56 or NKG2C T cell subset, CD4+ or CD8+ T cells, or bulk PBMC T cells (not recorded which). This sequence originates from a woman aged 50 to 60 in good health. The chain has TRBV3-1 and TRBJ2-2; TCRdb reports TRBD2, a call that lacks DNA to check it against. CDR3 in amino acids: CASSQDQAVGELFF.